This T cell receptor beta chain comes out of a study of vaccination effects on CD4 cells after COVID-19. Study-level information: With 10 ug/ml peptides and about 9.5 IU/ml IL-2, over 1.5 million PBMC per well were cultured.

Broader study findings: A shortage of convalescent patients and an absence of early post-infection timepoints characterized the study.

Following culture for about 11 days, CD4+ T cells were isolated. Half-medium exchanges with IL-2 medium took place on days 3 and 7. Profiling relied on immunoSEQ multiplex PCR, and the TCRdb table lists in-frame clones only, not all of them. The sample lists some 63,000 clones, 70% to 85% occurring once. Concerning this clone itself: As yet, its antigen is unknown.

The CDR3 extends over 15 amino acids. In germline, CDR1 is SGDLS, CDR2 YYNGEE. V was pared by 0 bases and J by 4 bases, with 13 bases between. V and J are TRBV9 and TRBJ1-2; maybe TRBD1 (5 bases). This clonotype was sampled from a human donor who had a prior SARS-CoV-2 infection. The sample consisted of CD4+ T cells from PBMCs cultured without peptide, taken before COVID-19 vaccination. The CDR3 protein is CASSVGGNHLYGYTF. CDR3 sequence (DNA): TGTGCCAGCAGCGTAGGGGGGAATCACCTCTATGGCTACACCTTC.